A single T cell receptor (beta chain) is shown here with its context. This clone was counted between two and nine times. The antigen it recognizes is unknown. Base qualities are not recorded, but no much larger clone differs from it by a single base. CDR3 length: 17 amino acids, cysteine to phenylalanine. The entry retains the CDR3 DNA only, 51 bases that are in frame from base 1. For CDR1 and CDR2, the germline V gene (reference sequence) lists SEHNR and FQNEAQ. V drops 5 bases and J drops 0 bases, leaving 14 bases in between. This entry comes from a study of T cell changes during pregnancy in multiple sclerosis (dated by TCRdb to between 2018 and 2020). Study-level background: Changes in the T cell repertoire over the course of pregnancy were examined in this study in women with multiple sclerosis.

The library was prepared using the immunoSEQ multiplex PCR assay. Not all clones reach the TCRdb copy of this immuneACCESS table, which keeps in-frame sequences only. Checked studies attribute under half of the gap to unresolved V genes and leave the rest unexplained. Recorded for this sample are some 35,000 clones; 89% of them occurred a single time. Around 0.76% of the sample rests with the top ten. This receptor was taken from a female donor in good health, enrolled as a control in a pregnancy study. The chain was built from TRBV7-9 and TRBJ1-6; the D gene cannot be resolved reliably. The material sequenced was CD4+ T cells from peripheral blood mononuclear cells, taken after pregnancy. The CDR3 here reads CASSLLRVSSYNSPLHF. The nucleotide sequence is given as TGTGCCAGCAGCCTCTTGAGGGTAAGCTCCTATAATTCACCCCTCCACTTT.